By sample share, the clone carrying this T cell receptor beta chain is medium-sized. TCR beta CDR3 regions were amplified from RNA transcripts. HTBI-primed first-round RT-PCR preceded second-round multiplex PCR. TCRdb analysed the multiplex PCR reads with MiXCR anew, one entry per CDR3 protein. The repertoire holds about 24,000 distinct CDR3 sequences, with about half as singletons. The record originates from a study of Graves' ophthalmopathy and Graves' hyperthyroidism. The V end was cut by 4 bases, the J end by 0 bases, with 10 bases between. The CDR3 has 16 residues. Germline lookup yields CDR1 ENHRY and CDR2 SYGVKD.

This rearrangement joins TRBV10-3 to TRBJ1-6, with D unclear. The TCR originated in an adult woman with stable Graves' hyperthyroidism. Sequences were obtained from peripheral blood. CDR3 amino acids: CAISGTASSYNSPLHF. DNA of the CDR3: TGTGCCATCAGTGGCACGGCGAGCTCCTATAATTCACCCCTCCACTTT.